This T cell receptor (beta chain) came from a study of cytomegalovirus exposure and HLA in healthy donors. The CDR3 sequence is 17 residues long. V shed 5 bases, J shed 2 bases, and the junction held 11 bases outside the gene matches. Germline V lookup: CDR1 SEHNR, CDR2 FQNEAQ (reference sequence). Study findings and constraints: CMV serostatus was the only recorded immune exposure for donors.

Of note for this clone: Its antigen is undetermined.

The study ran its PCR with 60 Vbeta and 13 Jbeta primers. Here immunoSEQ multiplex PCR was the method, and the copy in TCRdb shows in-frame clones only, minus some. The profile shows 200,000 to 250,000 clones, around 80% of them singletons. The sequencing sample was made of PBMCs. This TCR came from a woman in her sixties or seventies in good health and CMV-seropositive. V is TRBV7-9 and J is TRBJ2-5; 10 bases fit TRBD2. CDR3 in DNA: TGTGCCAGCAGCCCTCGCCCGGGACTAGCGCGTCAAGAGACCCAGTACTTC. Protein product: CASSPRPGLARQETQYF.